Below are 30 T cell receptor beta chains sequenced from a single sample in a study of CD8 T cells in ankylosing spondylitis. Whole-study findings and limits: Typical of ankylosing spondylitis blood, it appeared, was a TCR beta motif of fewer than ten highly homologous variants.

MiXCR, applied by TCRdb to the 5' RACE reads, yields one record per CDR3 protein. There are a few hundred thousand distinct CDR3 sequences in the sample; about 6.7% occur only once, and 14% lies in the top ten. Their target antigens are unknown. The sample taken for sequencing was blood, either unsorted or a sorted T cell fraction (not recorded which). The receptor source for this set is a male donor with ankylosing spondylitis.

This clonotype was counted ten times or more. The gene calls are TRBV2 and TRBJ1-2; tentative D call: TRBD1 (6 bases). Looked up from germline, CDR1 is SNHLY and CDR2 is FYNNEI. The CDR3 contains 17 residues. V lost 2 bases, J lost 4 bases, and 20 bases lay in between. This CDR3 reads CASSELAGAVASYGYTF. As DNA, the CDR3 is TGTGCCAGCAGTGAATTGGCGGGGGCAGTTGCGAGCTATGGCTACACCTTC.

The gene calls are TRBV10-3 and TRBJ2-2, with 9 bases that match TRBD2. V trimming: 0 bases; J trimming: 4 bases; junction bases outside the gene matches: 3. Germline V CDR1 and CDR2: ENHRY, SYGVKD. CDR3 length: 16 amino acids. Here the CDR3 DNA reads TGTGCCATCAGTGAGTCGAGTAGCGGGGGCACCGGGGAGCTGTTTTTT. This encodes CAISESSSGGTGELFF.

This chain connects TRBV9 to TRBJ2-1; 14 nucleotides agree with TRBD2. The CDR3 is 15 amino acids. V lost 3 bases, J lost 7 bases, and 3 bases stayed unmatched. Germline CDR1 and CDR2: SGDLS and YYNGEE. The CDR3 is CASSATSGGANEQFF. The CDR3 DNA is TGTGCCAGCAGCGCGACTAGCGGGGGGGCTAATGAGCAGTTCTTC.

The chain's CDR3 is CASSPPGPGNTEAFF. The CDR3 region has the DNA TGCGCCAGCAGCCCACCGGGTCCGGGGAACACTGAAGCTTTCTTT. The chain couples TRBV4-1 to TRBJ1-1, with D hard to call. Trimming removed 4 bases at V and 1 base at J, with 13 bases between. This CDR3 spans 15 amino acids. Germline CDR1 and CDR2: MGHRA and YSYEKL.

The table lists this clonotype with many counts. DNA of the CDR3: TGTGCCAGCTCCCTTATCAAAGGCGCGGTTTACACAGATACGCAGTATTTT. Translated, it gives CASSLIKGAVYTDTQYF. The V and J genes are TRBV12-3 or TRBV12-4 and TRBJ2-3; D unclear. With 8 bases removed from V and 2 bases from J, the gap between germline ends came to 23 bases. This CDR3 has 17 residues.

This clonotype was observed many times. The rearrangement joins TRBV4-3 to TRBJ2-5, with D tentatively TRBD1 (6 bases). The V and J ends lost 0 bases and 1 base respectively, with 12 bases between them. There are 16 residues in the CDR3. Germline CDR1 reads LGHNA; CDR2 reads YSLEER. The CDR3 DNA sequence: TGCGCCAGCAGCCAAGATACAGAGGACAGCCAAGAGACCCAGTACTTC. Protein sequence: CASSQDTEDSQETQYF.

The sample holds many counts of this clonotype. The chain combines TRBV20-1 with TRBJ2-1; TRBD2 matches at 13 bases. V lost 3 bases and J lost 1; bases outside the gene matches: 0. Germline assignment: CDR1 DFQATT and CDR2 SNEGSKA (reference sequence). The CDR3 sequence is 15 residues long. In DNA, the CDR3 is TGCAGTGCTAGGACTAGCGGGGGGTCCTACAATGAGCAGTTCTTC. Translation gives CSARTSGGSYNEQFF.

This clonotype has ten or more counts. This sequence joins TRBV6-2 or TRBV6-3 and TRBJ2-1; perhaps D is TRBD1 or TRBD2 (6 bases each). The CDR3 loop spans 17 amino acids. Trimming took 6 bases from V and 4 from J, leaving 22 bases between them. Germline V gene lookup returns CDR1 MNHEY and CDR2 SVGEGT. This CDR3 is CASSRLRGAGFYNEQFF. CDR3 nucleotides: TGTGCCAGCAGCCGCCTCAGGGGAGCGGGCTTTTACAATGAGCAGTTCTTC.

This clonotype has ten or more counts. J is TRBJ2-3 and V is TRBV7-8; D gene uncertain. The CDR3 spans 16 residues. V was pared by 6 bases and J by 0 bases, with 16 bases between. The germline gives CDR1 SGHVS, CDR2 FQNEAQ. The CDR3: CASRKNSVTSTDTQYF. The CDR3 DNA follows: TGTGCCAGCAGAAAAAACTCGGTTACTAGCACAGATACGCAGTATTTT.

This clonotype was detected only a few times. Here the CDR3 reads CASSDSGTYEYF. The CDR3 DNA follows: TGTGCCAGCAGTGACTCCGGGACTTACGAGTACTTC. This chain connects TRBV25-1 to TRBJ2-5; perhaps TRBD2 as D (6 bases). V was clipped by 3 bases and J by 12 bases, with 14 bases between them. This CDR3 contains 12 residues. Per the germline V gene, CDR1 is MGHDK and CDR2 is SYGVNS.

The rearrangement links TRBV7-3 to TRBJ2-1; 7 nucleotides agree with TRBD2. The length of the CDR3 is 17 residues. Germline V gene data show CDR1 as SGHTA and CDR2 as FQGTGA. Trimming removed 7 bases from V and 4 bases from J; junction bases left unmatched: 16. The CDR3 here is CASTSGIWGGSYNEQFF. CDR3 coding DNA: TGTGCCAGCACGTCCGGAATTTGGGGCGGGAGTTACAATGAGCAGTTCTTC. The whole variable domain, filled in from reference TRBV7-3 and TRBJ2-1, reads GAGVSQTPSNKVTEKGKYVELRCDPISGHTALYWYRQSLGQGPEFLIYFQGTGAADDSGLPNDRFFAVRPEGSVSTLKIQRTERGDSAVYLCASTSGIWGGSYNEQFFGPGTRLTVL.

This clonotype was counted many times. This sequence joins TRBV28 and TRBJ1-1; the D is unclear. V was shortened by 2 bases and J by 6 bases, with 7 bases between the two germline ends. The CDR3 length is 12 residues. The germline V gene encodes CDR1 MDHEN and CDR2 SYDVKM. CDR3 nucleotide sequence: TGTGCCAGCAGTTTACGGGTGCCTGAAGCTTTCTTT. Protein product: CASSLRVPEAFF.

The chain joins TRBV20-1 to TRBJ2-2; 9 bases agree with TRBD2. The CDR3 covers 15 residues. The V gene's germline CDR1 is DFQATT and CDR2 SNEGSKA (reference sequence). Trimming removed 3 bases from V and 7 bases from J; junction bases left unmatched: 9. This chain's CDR3 is CSASSAGGLVGELFF. The CDR3 DNA reads TGCAGTGCTAGCTCGGCGGGGGGGCTGGTCGGGGAGCTGTTTTTT.

This clonotype came up many times. The chain is built from TRBV5-5 and TRBJ2-3; D gene uncertain. Per germline, CDR1 SGHKS and CDR2 YYEKEE (reference sequence). Trimming took 5 bases from V and 0 from J, leaving 13 bases between them. This CDR3 comprises 15 residues. CDR3 DNA sequence: TGTGCCAGCAGTCCGAATAGGGAAAGCACAGATACGCAGTATTTT. It codes for CASSPNRESTDTQYF.

This clonotype appeared many times. The chain uses TRBV6-5 and TRBJ2-1; D unresolved. Germline V gene lookup returns CDR1 MNHEY and CDR2 SVGAGI. V dropped 4 bases and J dropped 9 bases, with 10 bases sitting between them. The CDR3 extends over 12 amino acids. As DNA, the CDR3 is TGTGCCAGCAGTTCCACTTCGGGTGAGCAGTTCTTC. It encodes CASSSTSGEQFF.

This clonotype was seen a handful of times. The V and J genes are TRBV20-1 and TRBJ2-7, with 8 bases that match TRBD2. The junction had 9 bases not matched to a gene; V was cut back by 5 bases and J by 0 bases. Germline V gene lookup returns CDR1 DFQATT and CDR2 SNEGSKA (reference sequence). This CDR3 is 15 amino acids long. The CDR3 region is CSADYLAGRSYEQYF. DNA of the CDR3: TGCAGTGCTGACTATCTAGCGGGCCGCTCCTACGAGCAGTACTTC.

V usage is TRBV6-6 and J usage is TRBJ2-2; the D call may be TRBD1 or TRBD2 (5 bases each). CDR3 length: 13 amino acids. Trimming took 6 bases from V and 7 from J, leaving 12 bases between them. Germline V gene lookup returns CDR1 MNHNY and CDR2 SVGAGI (reference sequence). CDR3 nucleotides: TGTGCCAGCAGAGGGACGGCGGGCGGGGAGCTGTTTTTT. This codes for CASRGTAGGELFF.

This clonotype showed up many times. The chain couples TRBV5-5 to TRBJ2-4; D not resolved. V shed 2 bases and J shed 0 bases, with 6 bases lying between them. This CDR3 has 14 residues. The germline V gene has CDR1 SGHKS and CDR2 YYEKEE (reference sequence). CDR3 residues: CASSFRGAKNIQYF. In DNA, the CDR3 is TGTGCCAGCAGCTTTAGAGGAGCCAAAAACATTCAGTACTTC.

There are many counts of this clonotype. The chain is built from TRBV5-6 and TRBJ1-2; D is unresolved. V lost 4 bases, J lost 8 bases, and 18 bases lay in between. The CDR3 has 14 residues. Germline assignment: CDR1 SGHDT and CDR2 YYEEEE. Here the CDR3 reads CASSPPRDLGGYTF. The CDR3, as DNA: TGTGCCAGCAGCCCGCCCCGGGATCTCGGGGGCTACACCTTC.

This clonotype was picked up many times. The chain employs TRBV12-3 or TRBV12-4 and TRBJ1-5, with D tentatively TRBD1 (5 bases). The V and J ends lost 6 bases and 2 bases respectively, with 14 bases between them. This CDR3 contains 15 residues. The CDR3 region is CASRSGLEGNQPQHF. As DNA, the CDR3 is TGTGCCAGCAGATCAGGGCTCGAAGGCAATCAGCCCCAGCATTTT.

This clonotype was observed at least ten times. The V gene is TRBV7-8, the J gene TRBJ2-7; 9 bases are shared with TRBD1. V was pared by 4 bases and J by 1 base, with 2 bases of the junction left unmatched. Germline assignment: CDR1 SGHVS and CDR2 FQNEAQ. The CDR3 contains 14 residues. The DNA of the CDR3 is TGTGCCAGCAGCTCCGGGACAGGGTCCTACGAGCAGTACTTC. Protein: CASSSGTGSYEQYF.

This clonotype was picked up many times. The chain couples TRBV15 to TRBJ2-1; 10 positions match TRBD2. The V and J ends lost 5 bases and 4 bases, in that order; junction bases with no gene match: 11. CDR1 is LNHNV and CDR2 is YYDKDF in the germline V gene (reference sequence). The CDR3 totals 17 residues. The CDR3 coding sequence is TGTGCCACCAGCGCCCAGGTTACAGCGGGAGGGTACAATGAGCAGTTCTTC. Residues: CATSAQVTAGGYNEQFF.

This clonotype has ten or more counts. CDR3 sequence: CASKVTTDYNEQFF. CDR3 coding DNA: TGTGCCAGCAAGGTTACTACTGACTACAATGAGCAGTTCTTC. This chain connects TRBV6-5 to TRBJ2-1; D gene unclear. Trimming removed 7 bases at V and 3 bases at J, with 13 bases between. Germline CDR1 and CDR2: MNHEY and SVGAGI. CDR3 length: 14 amino acids.

The chain combines TRBV4-1 with TRBJ1-2, with D uncertain. Germline V lookup: CDR1 MGHRA, CDR2 YSYEKL. The CDR3 loop spans 13 amino acids. V lost 0 bases and J 3 bases, leaving 5 bases between the germline ends. The CDR3 DNA reads TGCGCCAGCAGCCAAGATGGCTACTATGGCTACACCTTC. This gives the protein CASSQDGYYGYTF.

This chain joins TRBV24-1 and TRBJ2-1; 11 bases are a match to TRBD2. Unmatched junction bases numbered 6, after V lost 5 bases and J lost 16 bases. CDR3 length equals 12 residues. Germline assignment: CDR1 KGHDR and CDR2 SFDVKD. In DNA, the CDR3 is TGTGCCACCAGTGTGACTAGCGGGACCCTCTTCTTC. Its translation is CATSVTSGTLFF.

This clonotype was counted ten times or more. The gene calls are TRBV4-1 and TRBJ2-5; D may be TRBD1 or TRBD2 (5 bases each). The CDR3 is 18 amino acids. Trimming shortened V by 1 base and J by 5 bases, and 23 bases separated the two germline ends. Per germline, CDR1 MGHRA and CDR2 YSYEKL. CDR3 residues: CASSQGGSLGEYKETQYF. In DNA, the CDR3 is TGCGCCAGCAGCCAAGGAGGCAGTTTAGGGGAGTACAAGGAGACCCAGTACTTC.

This clonotype appeared many times. The chain couples TRBV10-1 to TRBJ2-1; D possibly matches TRBD1 or TRBD2 (5 bases each). Germline V gene sequence: CDR1 WNHNN, CDR2 SYGVQD (reference sequence). Trimming left V 3 bases short and J 6 bases short, with 15 bases between. This CDR3 is built from 15 residues. The CDR3 loop is CASSDPGTDINEQFF. The CDR3 DNA follows: TGCGCCAGCAGTGATCCGGGGACGGATATCAATGAGCAGTTCTTC.

This clonotype was counted at least ten times. This chain uses TRBV7-9 with TRBJ2-5; 7 bases agree with TRBD1. Trimming removed 5 bases from V and 3 bases from J; junction bases left unmatched: 9. The CDR3 spans 15 residues. The germline CDR1 and CDR2 sequences are SEHNR and FQNEAQ (reference sequence). Here the CDR3 DNA reads TGTGCCAGCAGCCCCTGGAGACAGGGAAAAGAGACCCAGTACTTC. It translates to CASSPWRQGKETQYF.

This clonotype has ten or more counts. This chain joins TRBV7-9 and TRBJ2-1, with 8 bases fitting TRBD2. CDR1 and CDR2 (germline): SEHNR, FQNEAQ (reference sequence). Trimming removed 1 base from V and 5 bases from J; junction bases left unmatched: 10. CDR3 length equals 17 residues. CDR3 bases: TGTGCCAGCAGCTTAGTTGTCGCTAGCGGGTCAAACAATGAGCAGTTCTTC. It is translated as CASSLVVASGSNNEQFF.

This chain connects TRBV6-5 to TRBJ1-2; the match to TRBD1 covers 10 bases. The V gene end was trimmed by 7 bases and the J gene end by 6 bases; junction bases not matched to a gene: 5. CDR1 is MNHEY and CDR2 is SVGAGI in the germline V gene. The CDR3 covers 13 residues. This chain's CDR3 is CASTRDRGNGYTF. CDR3 in DNA: TGTGCCAGCACGAGGGACAGGGGTAATGGCTACACCTTC.